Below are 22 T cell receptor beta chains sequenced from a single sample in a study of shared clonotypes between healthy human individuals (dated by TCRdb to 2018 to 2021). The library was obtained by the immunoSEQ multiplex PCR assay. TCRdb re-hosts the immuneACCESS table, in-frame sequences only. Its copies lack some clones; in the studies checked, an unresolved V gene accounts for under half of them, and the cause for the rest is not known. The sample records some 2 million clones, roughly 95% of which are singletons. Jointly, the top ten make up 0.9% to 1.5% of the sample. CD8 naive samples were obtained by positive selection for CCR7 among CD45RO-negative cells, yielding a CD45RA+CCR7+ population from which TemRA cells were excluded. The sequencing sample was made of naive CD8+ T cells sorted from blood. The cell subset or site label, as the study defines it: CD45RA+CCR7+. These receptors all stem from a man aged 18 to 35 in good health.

DNA of the CDR3: TGTGCCAGCAGCTTAGCGACGACGGGGTTCACCGGGGAGCTGTTTTTT. This translates into CASSLATTGFTGELFF. The genes are TRBV7-9 and TRBJ2-2; possible D gene TRBD2, 5 bases. The length of the CDR3 is 16 residues. The germline V gene encodes CDR1 SEHNR and CDR2 FQNEAQ (reference sequence). V was clipped by 0 bases and J by 4 bases, with 12 bases between them.

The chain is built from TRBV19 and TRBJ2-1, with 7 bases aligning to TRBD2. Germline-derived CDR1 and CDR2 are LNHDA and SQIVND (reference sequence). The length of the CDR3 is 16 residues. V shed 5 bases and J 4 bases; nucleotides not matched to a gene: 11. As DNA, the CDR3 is TGTGCCAGTAGTTGGAACCTAGCGGAGGAATACAATGAGCAGTTCTTC. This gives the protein CASSWNLAEEYNEQFF.

CDR3 bases: TGTGCCAGCAGTGAAGCCCGACTAGCGGGGGTGACCTACGAGCAGTACTTC. Translated, it gives CASSEARLAGVTYEQYF. J is TRBJ2-7 and V is TRBV6-1; 12 bases map to TRBD2. The germline gives CDR1 MNHNS, CDR2 SASEGT. The CDR3 has 17 residues. The junction had 5 bases not matched to a gene; V was cut back by 0 bases and J by 2 bases.

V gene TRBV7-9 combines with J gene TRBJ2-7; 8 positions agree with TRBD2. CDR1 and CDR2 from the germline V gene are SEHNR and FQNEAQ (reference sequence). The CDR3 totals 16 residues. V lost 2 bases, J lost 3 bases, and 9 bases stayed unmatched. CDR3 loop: CASSLYGGGILYEQYF. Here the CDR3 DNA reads TGTGCCAGCAGCTTATATGGCGGGGGGATCCTCTACGAGCAGTACTTC. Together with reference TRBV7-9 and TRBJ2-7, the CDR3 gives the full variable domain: DTGVSQNPRHKITKRGQNVTFRCDPISEHNRLYWYRQTLGQGPEFLTYFQNEAQLEKSRLLSDRFSAERPKGSFSTLEIQRTEQGDSAMYLCASSLYGGGILYEQYFGPGTRLTVT.

CDR3 sequence: CASSYGTGVYEQYF. In DNA form, the CDR3 reads TGTGCCAGCAGCTACGGGACAGGGGTATACGAGCAGTACTTC. The chain has TRBV7-2 and TRBJ2-7; 10 bases fit TRBD1. Germline CDR1 is SGHTA and CDR2 is FQGNSA. This CDR3 comprises 14 residues. V lost 4 bases and J lost 4; bases outside the gene matches: 4.

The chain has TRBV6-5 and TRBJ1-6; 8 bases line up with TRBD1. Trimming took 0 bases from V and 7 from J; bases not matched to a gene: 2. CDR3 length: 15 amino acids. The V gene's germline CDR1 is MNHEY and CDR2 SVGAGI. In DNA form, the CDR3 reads TGTGCCAGCAGTTACTCGCAGGGGGCGAATTCACCCCTCCACTTT. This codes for CASSYSQGANSPLHF.

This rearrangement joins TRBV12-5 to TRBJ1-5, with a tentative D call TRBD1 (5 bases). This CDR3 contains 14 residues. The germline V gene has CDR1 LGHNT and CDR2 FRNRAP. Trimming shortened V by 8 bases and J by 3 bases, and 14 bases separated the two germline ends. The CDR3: CASTPWGTNQPQHF. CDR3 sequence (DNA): TGTGCTAGTACGCCGTGGGGGACCAATCAGCCCCAGCATTTT.

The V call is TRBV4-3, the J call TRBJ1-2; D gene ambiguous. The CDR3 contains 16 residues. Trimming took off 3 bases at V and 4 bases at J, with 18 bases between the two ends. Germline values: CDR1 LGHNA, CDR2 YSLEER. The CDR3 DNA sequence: TGCGCCAGCAGCCAGACTACAGTAAACGAAGGCTATGGCTACACCTTC. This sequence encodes CASSQTTVNEGYGYTF.

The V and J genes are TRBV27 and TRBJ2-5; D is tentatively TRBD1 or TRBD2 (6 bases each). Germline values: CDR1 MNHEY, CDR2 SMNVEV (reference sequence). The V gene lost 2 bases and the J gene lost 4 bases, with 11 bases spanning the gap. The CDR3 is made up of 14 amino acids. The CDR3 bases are TGTGCCAGCAGTTTAACGGGGGCAAGAGAGACCCAGTACTTC. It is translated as CASSLTGARETQYF.

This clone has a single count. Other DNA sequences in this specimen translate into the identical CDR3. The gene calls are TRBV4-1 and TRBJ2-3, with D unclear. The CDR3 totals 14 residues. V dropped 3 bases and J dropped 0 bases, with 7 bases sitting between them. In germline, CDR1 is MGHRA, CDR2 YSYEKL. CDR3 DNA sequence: TGCGCCAGCAGCCAGGAAGATAGCACAGATACGCAGTATTTT. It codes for CASSQEDSTDTQYF.

The CDR3 coding sequence is TGTGCCAGCAGCTTAGCCCCCAACTGGGGGGATAATTCACCCCTCCACTTT. Protein: CASSLAPNWGDNSPLHF. V gene TRBV7-8 combines with J gene TRBJ1-6, with D perhaps TRBD1 (5 bases). This CDR3 comprises 17 residues. Trimming removed 0 bases from V and 5 bases from J, with 14 bases in between. The V gene's germline CDR1 is SGHVS and CDR2 FQNEAQ.

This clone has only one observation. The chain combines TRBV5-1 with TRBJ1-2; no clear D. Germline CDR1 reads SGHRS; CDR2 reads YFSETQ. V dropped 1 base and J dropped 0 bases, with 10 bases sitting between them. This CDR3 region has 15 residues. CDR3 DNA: TGCGCCAGCAGCTTGTTTGCGAACTCTAACTATGGCTACACCTTC. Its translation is CASSLFANSNYGYTF.

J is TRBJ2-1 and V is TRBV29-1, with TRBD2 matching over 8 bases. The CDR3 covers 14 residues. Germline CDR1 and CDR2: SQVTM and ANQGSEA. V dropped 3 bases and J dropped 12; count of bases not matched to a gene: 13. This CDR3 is CSVDGSAGDYGQFF. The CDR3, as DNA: TGCAGCGTTGATGGGTCAGCGGGAGACTATGGGCAGTTCTTC.

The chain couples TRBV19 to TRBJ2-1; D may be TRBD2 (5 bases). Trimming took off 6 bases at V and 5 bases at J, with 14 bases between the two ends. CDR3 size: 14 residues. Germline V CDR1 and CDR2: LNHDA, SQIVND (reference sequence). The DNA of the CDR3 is TGTGCCAGTAGCTGGGTCGGGATCAACAATGAGCAGTTCTTC. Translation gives CASSWVGINNEQFF. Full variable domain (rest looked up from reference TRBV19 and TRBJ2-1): DGGITQSPKYLFRKEGQNVTLSCEQNLNHDAMYWYRQDPGQGLRLIYYSQIVNDFQKGDIAEGYSVSREKKESFPLTVTSAQKNPTAFYLCASSWVGINNEQFFGPGTRLTVL.

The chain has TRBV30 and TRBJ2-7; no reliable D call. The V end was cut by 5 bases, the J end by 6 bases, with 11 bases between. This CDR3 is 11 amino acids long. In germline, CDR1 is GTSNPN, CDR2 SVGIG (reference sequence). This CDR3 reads CAWGPSGEQYF. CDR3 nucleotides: TGTGCCTGGGGACCCTCGGGCGAGCAGTACTTC.

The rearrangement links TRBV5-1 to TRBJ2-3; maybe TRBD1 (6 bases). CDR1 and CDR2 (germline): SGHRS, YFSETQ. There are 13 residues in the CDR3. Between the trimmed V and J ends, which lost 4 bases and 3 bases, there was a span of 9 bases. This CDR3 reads CASSVTGTDTQYF. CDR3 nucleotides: TGCGCCAGCAGCGTAACAGGGACAGATACGCAGTATTTT.

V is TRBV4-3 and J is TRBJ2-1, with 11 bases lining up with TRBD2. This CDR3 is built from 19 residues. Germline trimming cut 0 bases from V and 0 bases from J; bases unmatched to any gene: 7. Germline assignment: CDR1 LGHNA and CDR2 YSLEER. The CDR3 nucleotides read TGCGCCAGCAGCCAAGACGCGCGACTAGCGGGATACTCCTACAATGAGCAGTTCTTC. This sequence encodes CASSQDARLAGYSYNEQFF.

For the CDR3, the DNA is TGTGCCAGCAGCGAGGACAGCACAGATACGCAGTATTTT. This sequence encodes CASSEDSTDTQYF. The chain is built from TRBV5-4 and TRBJ2-3; D remains unclear. The CDR3 sequence is 13 residues long. The germline V and J ends were trimmed by 4 bases and 0 bases, with 6 bases remaining between them. The germline gives CDR1 SGHNT, CDR2 YYREEE (reference sequence).

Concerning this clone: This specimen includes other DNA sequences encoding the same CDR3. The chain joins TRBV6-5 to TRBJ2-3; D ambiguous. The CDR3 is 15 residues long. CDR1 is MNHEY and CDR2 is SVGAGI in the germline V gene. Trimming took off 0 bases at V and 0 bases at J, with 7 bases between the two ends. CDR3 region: CASSYSGGSTDTQYF. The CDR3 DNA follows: TGTGCCAGCAGTTACTCGGGTGGAAGCACAGATACGCAGTATTTT.

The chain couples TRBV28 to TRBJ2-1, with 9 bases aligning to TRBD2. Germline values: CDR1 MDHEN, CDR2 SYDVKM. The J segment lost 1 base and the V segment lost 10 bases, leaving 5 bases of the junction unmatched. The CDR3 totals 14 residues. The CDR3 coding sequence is TGTGCCACCGAGCTAGCGGGGTCCTACAATGAGCAGTTCTTC. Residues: CATELAGSYNEQFF.

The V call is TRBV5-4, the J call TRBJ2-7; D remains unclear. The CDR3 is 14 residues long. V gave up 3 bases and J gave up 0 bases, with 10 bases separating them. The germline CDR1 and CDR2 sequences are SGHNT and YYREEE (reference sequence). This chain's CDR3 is CASSSLDHSYEQYF. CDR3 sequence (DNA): TGTGCCAGCAGCTCCTTGGACCACTCCTACGAGCAGTACTTC.

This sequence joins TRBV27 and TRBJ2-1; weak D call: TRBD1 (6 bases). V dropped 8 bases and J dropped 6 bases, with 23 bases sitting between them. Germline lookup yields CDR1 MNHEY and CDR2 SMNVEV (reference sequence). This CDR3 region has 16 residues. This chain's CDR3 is CASSLSGTLGANEQFF. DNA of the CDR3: TGTGCCAGCTCTCTTTCCGGGACACTCGGGGCCAATGAGCAGTTCTTC.